This TCR beta chain was captured by sequencing in a study of T cell responses to AZD1222 COVID-19 vaccine. Study-wide results and caveats: Donors, mostly white British, included more females; clonal diversity was possibly underestimated. Regions 160-218 and 743-854 dominated among vaccine-associated CD4 TCRs spanning spike.

Per germline, CDR1 LGHNA and CDR2 YSLEER. The CDR3 extends over 16 amino acids. V was shortened by 0 bases and J by 1 base, with 12 bases between the two germline ends. The data were produced by immunoSEQ multiplex PCR, yet TCRdb's version contains in-frame clones alone and is incomplete. This sample carries roughly 170,000 clones, roughly 88% of them seen once, and the ten largest clones take approximately 0.49%. Points on this clone: The target antigen is unknown.

The chain employs TRBV4-3 and TRBJ2-5, with D maybe TRBD2 (7 bases). This TCR was sampled from an adult in good health. The sequencing here drew on peripheral blood, taken on day 0 of AZD1222 vaccination. The CDR3 is CASSQEKGGGQETQYF. The CDR3 DNA reads TGCGCCAGCAGCCAAGAGAAGGGGGGGGGCCAAGAGACCCAGTACTTC.